This note documents a single T cell receptor (beta chain) sequence. Its antigen is undetermined. From germline, CDR1 is SQVTM and CDR2 ANQGSEA. With V trimmed by 6 bases and J by 3 bases, 14 bases remained unmatched. The CDR3 covers 15 residues. The donors were part of the validation cohort of roughly 110 subjects. That cohort was separate from the first cohort, which comprised fewer than 800 subjects. The table came from immunoSEQ multiplex PCR; TCRdb's copy has only in-frame clones and leaves some out. The sample lists some 320,000 clones; about 85% were seen once. These data are taken from a study of cytomegalovirus exposure and HLA in healthy donors. Study-wide results and limits: In a later analysis, first-cohort TCR clusters were found to tend to co-occur in the 120 or so validation repertoires. The classifier, whose performance was assessed in both the original and validation cohorts, reportedly diagnosed cytomegalovirus status with high specificity and sensitivity. Most observed TCR sequences were rare, whereas some public TCRs were detected in many donors.

The chain uses TRBV29-1 and TRBJ2-7; 7 bases line up with TRBD1. This TCR came from a woman aged 25 to 39 in good health and CMV-seropositive. The sequencing sample was made of PBMCs. This CDR3 is CSVGVGTAKNYEQYF. In DNA form, the CDR3 reads TGCAGCGTCGGAGTAGGGACAGCCAAAAACTACGAGCAGTACTTC.